This TCR beta chain stems from a study of yellow fever vaccine responses in identical twins. TCRdb recomputed calls from the RT-PCR reads with MiXCR, one row per CDR3 protein. This sample has some 23,000 distinct CDR3 sequences, with more than 60% found just once. Study-wide results and limits: Convergence reportedly seemed to mark part of the twins' vaccine T cell response, with personalization marking the rest.

As concerns this clonotype: Its antigen is unknown.

The V and J ends lost 7 bases and 1 base respectively, with 11 bases between them. Germline CDR1 reads SQVTM; CDR2 reads ANQGSEA. This CDR3 contains 13 residues. V is TRBV29-1 and J is TRBJ2-1, with D perhaps matching TRBD1 (6 bases). The clonotype was recovered from a woman in her late teens or twenties who received the yellow fever vaccine. Sequenced material: T cells from blood (PBMCs), unsorted or a sorted subset (not recorded which), taken before or after yellow fever vaccination (not recorded which). For the CDR3, the DNA is TGCAGCGGGATACAGGGTTCCTACAATGAGCAGTTCTTC. Protein sequence: CSGIQGSYNEQFF.